The sequence of this T cell receptor beta chain was determined in a study of blood T cell repertoires in COVID-19. In the study overall: COVID-19 samples, acute and convalescent, were from the United States, Italy and Spain.

Original data processing: Reference gene primer amplification yielded estimated nucleated cell counts. Sequenced by immunoSEQ multiplex PCR; TCRdb stores in-frame clones only, minus some. The D gene and trimming were derived from the DNA, and the V and J assignments and clone size from that table. The table lists 50,000 or so clones, more than 90% of them singletons. This clonotype was obtained from a human donor in a cohort sampled during active COVID-19. What was sequenced was peripheral blood.

The CDR3 loop is CASSYSTVNEKLFF. CDR3 nucleotides: TGCGCCAGCAGTTATTCGACAGTTAATGAAAAACTGTTTTTT. The V call is TRBV5-1, the J call TRBJ1-4; the D gene is possibly TRBD1 (5 bases). With 5 bases removed from V and 4 bases from J, the gap between germline ends came to 12 bases. CDR3 length equals 14 residues. Germline V lookup: CDR1 SGHRS, CDR2 YFSETQ.